Listed below are T cell receptor beta chains from one sample, sequenced in a study of beta chain features in type 1 diabetes. Clones were sequenced by immunoSEQ multiplex PCR, and TCRdb holds only the in-frame ones, with some missing. The table includes a few hundred thousand clones, 13% to 15% detected once. Specimen: naive CD4+ T cells from blood. The receptor set was obtained from a man aged 30 to 45 with type 1 diabetes. Both conserved end residues are trimmed from each CDR3. Each record gives: CDR3 protein, V gene, J gene.

cdr3_aa: ASSGPAALVSYEQY; v_call: TRBV28; j_call: TRBJ2-7
cdr3_aa: ASRGGTSGINEQF; v_call: TRBV5-4; j_call: TRBJ2-1
cdr3_aa: ASSVSLVGAEQY; v_call: TRBV2; j_call: TRBJ2-7
cdr3_aa: ASSPGQGNYGYT; v_call: TRBV9; j_call: TRBJ1-2
cdr3_aa: ASSLRGNQPQH; v_call: TRBV5-1; j_call: TRBJ1-5
cdr3_aa: ASTTSAYNEQF; v_call: TRBV19; j_call: TRBJ2-1
cdr3_aa: ASSAIAGGTDTQY; v_call: TRBV9; j_call: TRBJ2-3
cdr3_aa: ASSPSERGYEQY; v_call: TRBV9; j_call: TRBJ2-7
cdr3_aa: ASSSHSSGKRNTQY; v_call: TRBV27; j_call: TRBJ2-3
cdr3_aa: ASSPSGSQNIQY; v_call: TRBV28; j_call: TRBJ2-4
cdr3_aa: ASSWTSLYGYT; v_call: TRBV28; j_call: TRBJ1-2
cdr3_aa: ASSLEAGGGYTGELF; v_call: TRBV4-2; j_call: TRBJ2-2
cdr3_aa: ASRGIAAPYNEQF; v_call: TRBV18; j_call: TRBJ2-1
cdr3_aa: ASSLGQGGYEQY; v_call: TRBV7-2; j_call: TRBJ2-7
cdr3_aa: ASSVVLQGNYGYT; v_call: TRBV2; j_call: TRBJ1-2
cdr3_aa: ASAGITDTQY; v_call: TRBV25-1; j_call: TRBJ2-3
cdr3_aa: ASSPPPGELF; v_call: TRBV18; j_call: TRBJ2-2
cdr3_aa: ASSPRPGTSGDSYEQY; v_call: TRBV13; j_call: TRBJ2-7
cdr3_aa: ASSLRGGTQY; v_call: TRBV27; j_call: TRBJ2-5
cdr3_aa: ASTPGTSGIAKNIQY; v_call: TRBV19; j_call: TRBJ2-4
cdr3_aa: ASSQARESHFNNEQF; v_call: TRBV4-1; j_call: TRBJ2-1
cdr3_aa: ASSQPGQGNTGELF; v_call: TRBV23-1; j_call: TRBJ2-2
cdr3_aa: ASSSGGETQY; v_call: TRBV6-6; j_call: TRBJ2-5
cdr3_aa: ASSRQNLNTEAF; v_call: TRBV19; j_call: TRBJ1-1
cdr3_aa: ASSLESEQF; v_call: TRBV18; j_call: TRBJ2-1
cdr3_aa: ASSSQGLADYEQY; v_call: TRBV7-9; j_call: TRBJ2-7
cdr3_aa: ASSLDSRADTGELF; v_call: TRBV11-2; j_call: TRBJ2-2
cdr3_aa: ASSLSGVRGNEQF; v_call: TRBV7-3; j_call: TRBJ2-1
cdr3_aa: ASSGVAGAGTGELF; v_call: TRBV28; j_call: TRBJ2-2
cdr3_aa: SVYFAPRNTEAF; v_call: TRBV29-1; j_call: TRBJ1-1
cdr3_aa: ASSPQTSSYNEQF; v_call: TRBV9; j_call: TRBJ2-1
cdr3_aa: ASTITTSGRDTQY; v_call: TRBV6-1; j_call: TRBJ2-5
cdr3_aa: ASSQDLGFSYNEQF; v_call: TRBV14; j_call: TRBJ2-1
cdr3_aa: ASSLRSGGETQY; v_call: TRBV7-3; j_call: TRBJ2-5
cdr3_aa: ASSKADLASKTQY; v_call: TRBV21-1; j_call: TRBJ2-5
cdr3_aa: ASSLTGGSHEQY; v_call: TRBV18; j_call: TRBJ2-7
cdr3_aa: ASSLGTGFRYEQY; v_call: TRBV2; j_call: TRBJ2-7
cdr3_aa: ASSRGQPVFYGYT; v_call: TRBV6-6; j_call: TRBJ1-2
cdr3_aa: ASSRGLFSSYNEQF; v_call: TRBV14; j_call: TRBJ2-1
cdr3_aa: ASSPSGTSITYEQY; v_call: TRBV18; j_call: TRBJ2-7
cdr3_aa: ASSPGTENEQF; v_call: TRBV28; j_call: TRBJ2-1
cdr3_aa: ASSPRISPDTQY; v_call: TRBV9; j_call: TRBJ2-3
cdr3_aa: ASSPIDRGLNVLT; v_call: TRBV18; j_call: TRBJ2-6
cdr3_aa: ASSNRDSYEQY; v_call: TRBV19; j_call: TRBJ2-7
cdr3_aa: ASSYSNRRNTEAF; v_call: TRBV6-5; j_call: TRBJ1-1
cdr3_aa: ASSPGLGVSDTQY; v_call: TRBV5-4; j_call: TRBJ2-3
cdr3_aa: ASSVGVGLASTDTQY; v_call: TRBV9; j_call: TRBJ2-3
cdr3_aa: ATSISGRPYEQY; v_call: TRBV15; j_call: TRBJ2-7
cdr3_aa: ASSLRDYLDEQF; v_call: TRBV5-1; j_call: TRBJ2-1
cdr3_aa: ASSALATESYNEQF; v_call: TRBV7-3; j_call: TRBJ2-1
cdr3_aa: AWTGGETQY; v_call: TRBV30; j_call: TRBJ2-5
cdr3_aa: ASSSPGLVKQF; v_call: TRBV9; j_call: TRBJ2-1
cdr3_aa: ASSLKGGDINYGYT; v_call: TRBV7-2; j_call: TRBJ1-2
cdr3_aa: ASSPPSQGGQETQY; v_call: TRBV18; j_call: TRBJ2-5
cdr3_aa: AWSVNSYGYT; v_call: TRBV30; j_call: TRBJ1-2